This T cell receptor (beta chain) was captured in a study of cytomegalovirus exposure and HLA in healthy donors. Study-level points and caveats: Cytomegalovirus association was assigned to about 150 TCR beta chains. Data from an earlier analysis indicated that most TCR beta V segments were productive either about 87% or about 30% of the time.

CDR3 length: 14 residues. Germline CDR1 and CDR2: SGHAT and FQNNGV. V was clipped by 7 bases and J by 4 bases; unmatched bases: 9. As concerns this clone: Its antigen is not known.

Primers for the PCR totalled 60 Vbeta and 13 Jbeta. Using immunoSEQ multiplex PCR, the repertoire was profiled, and TCRdb retains in-frame clones only, with some absent. This repertoire shows some 170,000 clones, 75% to 80% found once; its top ten account for roughly 5.8%. This TCR came from a man aged 35-49 years in good health and CMV-seropositive. The chain recombines TRBV11-2 with TRBJ1-1; 7 bases fit TRBD1. Sequenced sample: PBMCs. CDR3 protein: CASNPKGAGTEAFF. CDR3 coding DNA: TGTGCCAGCAACCCGAAGGGGGCCGGCACTGAAGCTTTCTTT.